This entry describes one TCR beta chain. Its antigen is unidentified. The source of the sample is a study of CD4 T cells in relation to SARS-CoV-2 and coronaviruses. Overall study context: After 10 to 11 days of antigen culture, PBMC TCR beta CDR3s were sequenced. The study's findings and limits: Each donor contributed either pre-pandemic or post-infection samples, not both.

TCRdb's table, derived via immunoSEQ multiplex PCR, lists solely in-frame clones and lacks some. The sample contains 15,000 to 20,000 clones, 78% of which appear only once. Unexposed donor CD4+ T cells date from about 2011-2018, before the COVID-19 pandemic. Isolation of CD4+ T cells took place after approximately 11 days in culture. Testing used SARS-CoV-2 S/N and four cold-coronavirus spikes on unexposed-donor CD4+ T cells, cells permitting. Half the medium was replaced with IL-2 medium on days 3 and 7. What was sequenced was CD4+ T cells from PBMCs, cultured in vitro. This clonotype was sampled from a human donor in good health.

CDR3 region: CASSSNRDYTNEQFF. CDR3 DNA sequence: TGTGCCAGTAGTTCAAACCGGGACTACACTAATGAGCAGTTCTTC. The rearrangement links TRBV19 to TRBJ2-1, with 7 positions matching TRBD2. The germline V gene encodes CDR1 LNHDA and CDR2 SQIVND (reference sequence). This CDR3 is 15 amino acids long. J gave up 7 bases and V 5 bases, and 11 bases lay outside the gene matches.